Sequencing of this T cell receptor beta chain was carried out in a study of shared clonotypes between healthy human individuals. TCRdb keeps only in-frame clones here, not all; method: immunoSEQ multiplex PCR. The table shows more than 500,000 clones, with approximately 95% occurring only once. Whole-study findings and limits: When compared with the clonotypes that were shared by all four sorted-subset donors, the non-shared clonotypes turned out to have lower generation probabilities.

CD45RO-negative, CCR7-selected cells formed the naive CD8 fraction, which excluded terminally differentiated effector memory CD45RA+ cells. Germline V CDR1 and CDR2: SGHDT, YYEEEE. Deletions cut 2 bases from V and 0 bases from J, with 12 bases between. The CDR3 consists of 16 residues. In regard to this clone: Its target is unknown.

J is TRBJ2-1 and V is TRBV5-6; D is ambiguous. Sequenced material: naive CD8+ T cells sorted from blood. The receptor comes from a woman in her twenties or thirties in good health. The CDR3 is CASSFGFPSSYNEQFF. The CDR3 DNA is TGTGCCAGCAGCTTTGGTTTCCCCAGCTCCTACAATGAGCAGTTCTTC.